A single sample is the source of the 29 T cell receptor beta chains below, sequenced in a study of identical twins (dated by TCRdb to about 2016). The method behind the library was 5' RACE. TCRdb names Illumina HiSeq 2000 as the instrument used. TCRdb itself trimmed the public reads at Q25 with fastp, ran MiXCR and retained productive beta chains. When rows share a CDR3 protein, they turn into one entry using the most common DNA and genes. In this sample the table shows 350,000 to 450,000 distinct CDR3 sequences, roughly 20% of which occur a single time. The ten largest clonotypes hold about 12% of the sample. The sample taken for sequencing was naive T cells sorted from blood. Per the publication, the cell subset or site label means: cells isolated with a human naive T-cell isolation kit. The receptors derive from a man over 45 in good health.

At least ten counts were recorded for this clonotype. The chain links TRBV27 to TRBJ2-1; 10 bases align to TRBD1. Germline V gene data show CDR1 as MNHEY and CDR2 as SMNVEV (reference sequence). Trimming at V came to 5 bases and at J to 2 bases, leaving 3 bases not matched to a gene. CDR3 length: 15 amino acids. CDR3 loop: CASSPGTGAYNEQFF. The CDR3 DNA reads TGTGCCAGCAGTCCCGGGACAGGGGCCTACAATGAGCAGTTCTTC.

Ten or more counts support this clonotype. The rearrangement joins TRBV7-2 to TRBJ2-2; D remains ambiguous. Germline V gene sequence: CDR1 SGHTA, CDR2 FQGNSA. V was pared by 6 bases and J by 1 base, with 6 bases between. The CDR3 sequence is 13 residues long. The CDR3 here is CASSSRNTGELFF. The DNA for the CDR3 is TGTGCCAGCAGTAGCCGGAACACCGGGGAGCTGTTTTTT.

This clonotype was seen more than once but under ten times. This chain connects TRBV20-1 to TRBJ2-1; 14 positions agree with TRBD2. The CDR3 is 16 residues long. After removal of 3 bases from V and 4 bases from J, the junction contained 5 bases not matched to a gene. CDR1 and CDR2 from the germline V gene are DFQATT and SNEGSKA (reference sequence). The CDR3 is CSASAGTSGGYNEQFF. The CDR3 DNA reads TGCAGTGCTAGCGCCGGGACTAGCGGGGGATACAATGAGCAGTTCTTC.

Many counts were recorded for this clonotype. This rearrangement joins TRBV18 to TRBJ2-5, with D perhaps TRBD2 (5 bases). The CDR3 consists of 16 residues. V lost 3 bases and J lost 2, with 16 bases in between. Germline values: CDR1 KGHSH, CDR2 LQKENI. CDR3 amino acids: CASSPNPGRNQETQYF. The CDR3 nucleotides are TGTGCCAGCTCACCGAACCCGGGAAGAAATCAAGAGACCCAGTACTTC.

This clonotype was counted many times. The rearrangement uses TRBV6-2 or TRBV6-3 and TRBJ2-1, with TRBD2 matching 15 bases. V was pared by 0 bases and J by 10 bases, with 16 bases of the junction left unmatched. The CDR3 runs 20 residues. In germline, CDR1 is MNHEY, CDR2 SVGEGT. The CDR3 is CASSYSVPSRTSGRALEQFF. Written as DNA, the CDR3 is TGTGCCAGCAGTTACTCGGTGCCCAGCCGGACTAGCGGGAGGGCCCTCGAGCAGTTCTTC.

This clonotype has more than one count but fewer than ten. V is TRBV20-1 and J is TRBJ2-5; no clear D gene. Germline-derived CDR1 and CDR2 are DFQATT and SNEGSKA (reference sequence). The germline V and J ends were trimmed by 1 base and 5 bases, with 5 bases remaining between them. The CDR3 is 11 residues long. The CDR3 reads CSARGLETQYF. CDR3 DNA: TGCAGTGCTAGAGGGTTGGAGACCCAGTACTTC.

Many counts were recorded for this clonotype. The CDR3 DNA reads as TGCAGTGCAGTCAGGGGCACAGATACGCAGTATTTT. Translated: CSAVRGTDTQYF. The chain recombines TRBV20-1 with TRBJ2-3, with D tentatively TRBD1 (5 bases). V shed 6 bases and J shed 1 base, with 8 bases lying between them. The CDR3 sequence is 12 residues long. Germline V gene sequence: CDR1 DFQATT, CDR2 SNEGSKA (reference sequence).

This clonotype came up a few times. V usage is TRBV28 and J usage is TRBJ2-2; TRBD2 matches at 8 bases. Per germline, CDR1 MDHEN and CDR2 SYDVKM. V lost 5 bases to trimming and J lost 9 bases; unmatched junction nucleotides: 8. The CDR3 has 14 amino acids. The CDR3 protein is CASSQGLGYRELFF. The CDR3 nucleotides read TGTGCCAGCAGTCAGGGACTAGGGTACCGGGAGCTGTTTTTT.

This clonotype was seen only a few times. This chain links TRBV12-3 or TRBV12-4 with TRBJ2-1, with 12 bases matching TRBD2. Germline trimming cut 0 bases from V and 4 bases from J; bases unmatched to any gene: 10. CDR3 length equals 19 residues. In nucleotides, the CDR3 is TGTGCCAGCAGTTTAGCGGTCTCACTAGCGGGAGGAGTTTACAATGAGCAGTTCTTC. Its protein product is CASSLAVSLAGGVYNEQFF.

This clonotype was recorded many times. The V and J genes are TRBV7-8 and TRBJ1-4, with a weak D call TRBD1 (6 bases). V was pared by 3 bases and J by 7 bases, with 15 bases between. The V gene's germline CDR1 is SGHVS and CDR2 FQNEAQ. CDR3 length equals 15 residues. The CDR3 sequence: CASSFRTDSFEKLFF. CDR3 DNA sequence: TGTGCCAGCAGCTTCAGGACAGACTCGTTTGAAAAACTGTTTTTT.

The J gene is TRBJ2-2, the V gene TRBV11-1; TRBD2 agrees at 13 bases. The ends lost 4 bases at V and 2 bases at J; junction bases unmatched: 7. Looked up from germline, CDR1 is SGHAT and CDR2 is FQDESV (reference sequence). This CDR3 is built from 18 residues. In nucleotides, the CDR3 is TGTGCCAGCAGCTCTCCCTGGACTAGCGGGGGTAACACCGGGGAGCTGTTTTTT. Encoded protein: CASSSPWTSGGNTGELFF.

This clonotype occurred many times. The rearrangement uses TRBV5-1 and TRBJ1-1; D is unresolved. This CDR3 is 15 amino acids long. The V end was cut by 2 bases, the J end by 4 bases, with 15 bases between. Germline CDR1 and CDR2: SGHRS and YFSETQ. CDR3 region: CASSLLRRWGTEAFF. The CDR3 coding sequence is TGCGCCAGCAGCTTACTCCGGCGTTGGGGCACTGAAGCTTTCTTT.

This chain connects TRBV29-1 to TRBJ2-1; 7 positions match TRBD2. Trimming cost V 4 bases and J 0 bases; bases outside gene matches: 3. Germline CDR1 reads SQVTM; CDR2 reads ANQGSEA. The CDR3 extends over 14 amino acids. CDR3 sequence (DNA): TGCAGCGTTGCCCGGACTAGCTCCTACAATGAGCAGTTCTTC. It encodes CSVARTSSYNEQFF.

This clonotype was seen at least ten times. CDR3 sequence (DNA): TGCAGCGCGACGACTAGCGGGATCACAGATACGCAGTATTTT. This gives the protein CSATTSGITDTQYF. The gene calls are TRBV29-1 and TRBJ2-3, with TRBD2 matching 11 bases. J lost 2 bases, V lost 7 bases, and 5 bases had no gene match. This CDR3 region has 14 residues. In germline, CDR1 is SQVTM, CDR2 ANQGSEA.

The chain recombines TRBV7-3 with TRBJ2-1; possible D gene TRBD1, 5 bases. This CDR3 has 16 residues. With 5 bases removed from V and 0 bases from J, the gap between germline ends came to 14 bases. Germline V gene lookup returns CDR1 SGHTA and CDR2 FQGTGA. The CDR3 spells CASSPPGASSYNEQFF. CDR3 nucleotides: TGTGCCAGCAGCCCCCCTGGGGCCAGCTCCTACAATGAGCAGTTCTTC.

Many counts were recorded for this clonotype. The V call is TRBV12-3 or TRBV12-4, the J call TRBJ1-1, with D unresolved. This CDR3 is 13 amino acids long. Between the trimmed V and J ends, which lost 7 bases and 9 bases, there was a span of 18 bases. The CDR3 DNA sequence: TGTGCCAGCACCCCACTTGATCGGCGAAAAGCTTTCTTT. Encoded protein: CASTPLDRRKAFF.

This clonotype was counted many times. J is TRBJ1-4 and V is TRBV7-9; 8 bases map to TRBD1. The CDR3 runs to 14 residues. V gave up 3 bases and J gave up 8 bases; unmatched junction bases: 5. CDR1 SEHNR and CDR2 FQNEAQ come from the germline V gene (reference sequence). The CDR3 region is CASSFQGAGEKLFF. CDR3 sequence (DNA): TGTGCCAGCAGCTTCCAGGGGGCTGGCGAAAAACTGTTTTTT.

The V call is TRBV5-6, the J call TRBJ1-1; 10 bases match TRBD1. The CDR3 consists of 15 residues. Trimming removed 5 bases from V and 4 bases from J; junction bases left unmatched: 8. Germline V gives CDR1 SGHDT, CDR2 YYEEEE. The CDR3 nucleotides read TGTGCCAGCAGTCCTGACAGGGGGCGACTCACTGAAGCTTTCTTT. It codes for CASSPDRGRLTEAFF.

The CDR3 is CASSSMDRGIENTIYF. For the CDR3, the DNA is TGTGCCAGCAGCTCCATGGACAGGGGAATAGAAAACACCATATATTTT. V usage is TRBV7-8 and J usage is TRBJ1-3; 9 bases agree with TRBD1. V shed 4 bases and J 6 bases; nucleotides not matched to a gene: 10. From germline, CDR1 is SGHVS and CDR2 FQNEAQ. This CDR3 comprises 16 residues.

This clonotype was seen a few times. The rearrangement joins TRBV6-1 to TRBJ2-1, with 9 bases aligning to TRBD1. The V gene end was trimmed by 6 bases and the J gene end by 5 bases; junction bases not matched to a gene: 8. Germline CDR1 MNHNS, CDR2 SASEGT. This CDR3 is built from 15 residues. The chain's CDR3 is CASRTGTGYNNEQFF. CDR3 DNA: TGTGCCAGCAGAACCGGGACAGGGTATAACAATGAGCAGTTCTTC.

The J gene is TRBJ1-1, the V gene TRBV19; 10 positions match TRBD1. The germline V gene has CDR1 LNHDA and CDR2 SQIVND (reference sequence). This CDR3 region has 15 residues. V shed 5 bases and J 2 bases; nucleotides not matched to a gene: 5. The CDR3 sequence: CASSYRQGANTEAFF. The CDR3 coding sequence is TGTGCCAGTAGTTACCGACAGGGGGCCAACACTGAAGCTTTCTTT. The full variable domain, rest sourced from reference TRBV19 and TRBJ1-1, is DGGITQSPKYLFRKEGQNVTLSCEQNLNHDAMYWYRQDPGQGLRLIYYSQIVNDFQKGDIAEGYSVSREKKESFPLTVTSAQKNPTAFYLCASSYRQGANTEAFFGQGTRLTVV.

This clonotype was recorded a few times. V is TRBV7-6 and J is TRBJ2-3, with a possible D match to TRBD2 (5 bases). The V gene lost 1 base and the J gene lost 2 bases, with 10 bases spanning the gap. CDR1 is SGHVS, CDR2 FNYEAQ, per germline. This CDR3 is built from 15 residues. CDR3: CASSLGSGYTDTQYF. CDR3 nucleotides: TGTGCCAGCAGCTTAGGAAGCGGTTACACAGATACGCAGTATTTT. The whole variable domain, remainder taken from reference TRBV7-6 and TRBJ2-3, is GAGVSQSPRYKVTKRGQDVALRCDPISGHVSLYWYRQALGQGPEFLTYFNYEAQQDKSGLPNDRFSAERPEGSISTLTIQRTEQRDSAMYRCASSLGSGYTDTQYFGPGTRLTVL.

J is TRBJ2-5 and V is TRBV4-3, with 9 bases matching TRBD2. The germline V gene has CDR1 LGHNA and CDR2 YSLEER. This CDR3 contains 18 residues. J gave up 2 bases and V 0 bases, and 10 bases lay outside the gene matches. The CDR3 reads CASSQDILVAGVQETQYF. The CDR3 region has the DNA TGCGCCAGCAGCCAAGACATCCTAGTAGCGGGGGTGCAAGAGACCCAGTACTTC.

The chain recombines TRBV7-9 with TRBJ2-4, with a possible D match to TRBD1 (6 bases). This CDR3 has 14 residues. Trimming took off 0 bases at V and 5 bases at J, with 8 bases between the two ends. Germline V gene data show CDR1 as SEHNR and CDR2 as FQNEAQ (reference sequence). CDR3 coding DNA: TGTGCCAGCAGCTTAGCCGCAGGGGAAAACATTCAGTACTTC. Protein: CASSLAAGENIQYF.

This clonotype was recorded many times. Here the CDR3 reads CASSQGQLPNTEAFF. CDR3 DNA sequence: TGTGCCAGCAGCCAAGGTCAACTCCCGAACACTGAAGCTTTCTTT. The chain employs TRBV3-1 and TRBJ1-1; D gene uncertain. This CDR3 has 15 residues. The V gene lost 1 base and the J gene lost 1 base, with 10 bases spanning the gap. CDR1 is LGHDT, CDR2 YNNKEL, per germline (reference sequence).

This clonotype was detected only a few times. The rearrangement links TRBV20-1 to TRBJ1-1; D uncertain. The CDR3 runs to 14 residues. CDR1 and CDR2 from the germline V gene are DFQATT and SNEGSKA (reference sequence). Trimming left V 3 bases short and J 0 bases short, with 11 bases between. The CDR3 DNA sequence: TGCAGTGCTAGGTCGGTCTCACTGAACACTGAAGCTTTCTTT. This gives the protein CSARSVSLNTEAFF.

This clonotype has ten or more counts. The CDR3 spells CASSSHRDEQPQHF. The CDR3 bases are TGTGCCAGCAGTTCCCACAGGGATGAGCAGCCCCAGCATTTT. This chain links TRBV6-2 or TRBV6-3 with TRBJ1-5; maybe TRBD1 (6 bases). Germline CDR1 and CDR2: MNHEY and SVGEGT. Trimming removed 4 bases at V and 7 bases at J, with 14 bases between. The CDR3 runs 14 residues.

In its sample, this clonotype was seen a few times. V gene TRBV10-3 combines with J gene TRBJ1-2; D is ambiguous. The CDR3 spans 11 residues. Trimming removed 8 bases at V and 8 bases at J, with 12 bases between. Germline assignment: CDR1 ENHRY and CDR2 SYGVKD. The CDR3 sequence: CAIGRKEGYTF. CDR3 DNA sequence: TGTGCCATCGGACGGAAGGAGGGCTACACCTTC.

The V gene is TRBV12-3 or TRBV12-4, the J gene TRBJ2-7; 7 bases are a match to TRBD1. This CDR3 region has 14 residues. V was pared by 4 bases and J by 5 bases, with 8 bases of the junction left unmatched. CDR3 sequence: CASSSGQAWHEQYF. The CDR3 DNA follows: TGTGCCAGCAGTTCCGGACAGGCGTGGCACGAGCAGTACTTC.